This record looks at one T cell receptor beta chain sequence and its context. Its antigen is not identified. Germline lookup yields CDR1 SGHAT and CDR2 FQNNGV. The CDR3 runs 15 residues. V was clipped by 5 bases and J by 7 bases; unmatched bases: 8. This entry is derived from a study of CD8+ T cells in alopecia areata. Turning to the study itself: Treated patients were dosed with oral tofacitinib, taking 5 to 10 mg twice daily. Whole-study findings and limits: Sequencing of scalp samples also captures resident alphabeta T cells of normal skin. TCR sharing was clearer in mice than between patients, perhaps partly owing to patient HLA diversity.

Sequencing relied on a cDNA template that was reverse transcribed from extracted RNA. Profiled with immunoSEQ multiplex PCR; TCRdb holds only in-frame clones, not every one. The data contain roughly 140,000 clones, 45% to 55% of them seen just once; the ten biggest clones take up just under 20%. The sequencing used CD8+ T cells sorted from blood, collected at week 0. The receptor was derived from a human donor with alopecia areata. J is TRBJ1-6 and V is TRBV11-2; TRBD1 matches 7 bases. CDR3 region: CASSDTGERNSPLHF. For the CDR3, the DNA is TGTGCCAGCAGCGATACAGGGGAACGGAATTCACCCCTCCACTTT.